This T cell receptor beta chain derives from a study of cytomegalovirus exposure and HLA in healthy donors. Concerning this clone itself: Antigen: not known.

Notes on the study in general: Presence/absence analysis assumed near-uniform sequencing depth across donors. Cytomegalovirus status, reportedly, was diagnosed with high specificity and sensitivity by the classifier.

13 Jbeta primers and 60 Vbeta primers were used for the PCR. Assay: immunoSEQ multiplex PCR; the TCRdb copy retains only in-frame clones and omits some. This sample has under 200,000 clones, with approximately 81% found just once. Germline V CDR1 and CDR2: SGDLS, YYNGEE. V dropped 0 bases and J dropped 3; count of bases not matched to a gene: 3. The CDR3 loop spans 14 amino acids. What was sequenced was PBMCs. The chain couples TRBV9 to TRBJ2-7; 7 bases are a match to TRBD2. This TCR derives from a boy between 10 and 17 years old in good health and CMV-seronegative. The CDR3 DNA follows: TGTGCCAGCAGCGTAGAGCCTAGCGGCTACGAGCAGTACTTC. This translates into CASSVEPSGYEQYF.